The 2 T cell receptor beta chains below all came from one sample that was sequenced in a study of blood T cell repertoires in COVID-19. Clones were read by immunoSEQ multiplex PCR, and TCRdb kept only the in-frame ones, dropping some. The data contain about 60,000 clones, approximately 80% of them seen just once; the ten biggest clones take up roughly 10%. Sequences were obtained from peripheral blood. The receptors were gathered from a man aged 30 to 45 with COVID-19, enrolled during active disease.

The sample holds one count of this clone. This chain uses TRBV18 with TRBJ2-2; TRBD2 matches at 9 bases. The ends lost 1 base at V and 4 bases at J; junction bases unmatched: 10. This CDR3 is 18 amino acids long. CDR1 KGHSH and CDR2 LQKENI come from the germline V gene. Here the CDR3 reads CASSPRSSGTLSTGELFF. The CDR3 nucleotides read TGTGCCAGCTCACCACGATCTAGCGGGACCCTGAGCACCGGGGAGCTGTTTTTT. Variable domain in full (rest from reference TRBV18 and TRBJ2-2): NAGVMQNPRHLVRRRGQEARLRCSPMKGHSHVYWYRQLPEEGLKFMVYLQKENIIDESGMPKERFSAEFPKEGPSILRIQQVVRGDSAAYFCASSPRSSGTLSTGELFFGEGSRLTVL.

This chain uses TRBV30 with TRBJ1-2; TRBD1 matches at 7 bases. There are 13 residues in the CDR3. Germline lookup yields CDR1 GTSNPN and CDR2 SVGIG (reference sequence). V shed 1 base and J 8 bases; nucleotides not matched to a gene: 7. The CDR3 region is CAWSAGQRMGYTF. CDR3 nucleotide sequence: TGTGCCTGGAGTGCGGGACAGAGGATGGGCTACACCTTC.